This entry concerns a single T cell receptor (beta chain). This record comes from a study of shared clonotypes between healthy human individuals. V was trimmed by 4 bases and J by 6 bases, leaving 13 bases between them. The CDR3 has 14 residues. Germline assignment: CDR1 SGHAT and CDR2 FQNNGV. Using immunoSEQ multiplex PCR, the repertoire was profiled, and TCRdb retains in-frame clones only, with some absent. The table records about 230,000 clones, just over 65% of them present only once. The sequencing input was memory CD4+ T cells sorted from blood. The subset is: CD45RA-negative fraction. The TCR comes from a man in his thirties or forties in good health. V is TRBV11-2 and J is TRBJ2-1, with D perhaps TRBD2 (5 bases). CDR3 nucleotides: TGTGCCAGCAGCTGGGTCCGGGGAGCCAATGAGCAGTTCTTC. This translates into CASSWVRGANEQFF.